This T cell receptor beta chain was captured by sequencing in a study of T-cell memory formation after mild COVID-19. Study-level background: TCR clusters mostly belonged to single donors.

Study observations and caveats: The appearance of some responding clones in pre-infection memory suggested that cross-reactive memory joined.

TCRdb reprocessed the 5' RACE reads with MiXCR, giving one entry per CDR3 protein. This sample has some 200,000 distinct CDR3 sequences, with about a fifth found just once. Between the trimmed V and J ends, which lost 7 bases and 5 bases, there was a span of 13 bases. Germline-derived CDR1 and CDR2 are MNHEY and SVGAGI. CDR3 length: 13 residues. This clonotype showed up just a few times. The antigen is undetermined. The material sequenced was PBMCs or a T cell subset sorted from them (not recorded which). The receptor comes from an adult woman who had mild COVID-19 (a few samples of this study predate the infection). Cell type and time point are not known. The chain employs TRBV6-5 and TRBJ2-3, with a possible D match to TRBD1 (5 bases). For the CDR3, the DNA is TGTGCCAGCACCGTTTCCCAGGGAGATACGCAGTATTTT. Protein sequence: CASTVSQGDTQYF.